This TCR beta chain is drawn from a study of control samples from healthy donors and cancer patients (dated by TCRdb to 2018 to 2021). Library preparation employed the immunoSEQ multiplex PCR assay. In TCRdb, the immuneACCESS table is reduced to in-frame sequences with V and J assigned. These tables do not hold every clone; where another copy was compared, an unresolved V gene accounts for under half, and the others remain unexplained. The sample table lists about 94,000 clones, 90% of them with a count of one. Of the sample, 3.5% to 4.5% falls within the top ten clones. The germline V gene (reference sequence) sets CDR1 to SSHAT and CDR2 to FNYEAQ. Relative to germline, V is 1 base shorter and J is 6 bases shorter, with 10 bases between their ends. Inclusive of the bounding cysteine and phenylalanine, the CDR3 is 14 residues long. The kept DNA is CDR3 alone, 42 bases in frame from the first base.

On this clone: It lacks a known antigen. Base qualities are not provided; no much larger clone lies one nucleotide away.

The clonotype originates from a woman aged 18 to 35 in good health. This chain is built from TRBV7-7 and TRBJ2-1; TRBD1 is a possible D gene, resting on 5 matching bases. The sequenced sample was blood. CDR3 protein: CASSLGQGSNEQFF. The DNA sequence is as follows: TGTGCCAGCAGCTTAGGGCAGGGTAGCAATGAGCAGTTCTTC.